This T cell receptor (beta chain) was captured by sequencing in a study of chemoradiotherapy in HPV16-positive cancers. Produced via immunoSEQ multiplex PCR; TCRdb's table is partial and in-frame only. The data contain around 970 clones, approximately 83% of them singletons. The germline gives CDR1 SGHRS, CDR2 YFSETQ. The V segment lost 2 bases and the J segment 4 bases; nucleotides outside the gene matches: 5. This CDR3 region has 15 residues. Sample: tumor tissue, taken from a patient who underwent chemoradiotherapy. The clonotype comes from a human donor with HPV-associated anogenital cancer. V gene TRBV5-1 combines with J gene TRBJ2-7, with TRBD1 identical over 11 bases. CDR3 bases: TGCGCCAGCAGCTTTTCCGGGACAGGGGGGTACGAGCAGTACTTC. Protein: CASSFSGTGGYEQYF.